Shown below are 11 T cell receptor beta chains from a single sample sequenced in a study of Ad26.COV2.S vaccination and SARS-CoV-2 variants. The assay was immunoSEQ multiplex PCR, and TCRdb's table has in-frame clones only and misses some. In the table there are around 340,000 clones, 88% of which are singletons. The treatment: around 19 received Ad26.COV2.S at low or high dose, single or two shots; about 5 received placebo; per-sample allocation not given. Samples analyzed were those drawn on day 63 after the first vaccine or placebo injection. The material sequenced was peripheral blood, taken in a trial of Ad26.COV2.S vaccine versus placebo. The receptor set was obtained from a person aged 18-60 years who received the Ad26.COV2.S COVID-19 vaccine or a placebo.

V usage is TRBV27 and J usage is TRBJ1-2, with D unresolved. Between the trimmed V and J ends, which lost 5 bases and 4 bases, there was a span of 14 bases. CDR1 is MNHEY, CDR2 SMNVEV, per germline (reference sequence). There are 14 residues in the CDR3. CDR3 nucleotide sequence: TGTGCCAGCAGTCCCGGGGTCCGGACCTATGGCTACACCTTC. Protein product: CASSPGVRTYGYTF.

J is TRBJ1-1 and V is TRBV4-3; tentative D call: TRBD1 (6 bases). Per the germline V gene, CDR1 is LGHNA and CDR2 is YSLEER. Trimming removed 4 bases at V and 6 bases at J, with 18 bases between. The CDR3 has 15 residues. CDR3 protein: CASSPVLTGQPEAFF. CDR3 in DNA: TGCGCCAGCAGCCCTGTACTAACCGGACAGCCTGAAGCTTTCTTT.

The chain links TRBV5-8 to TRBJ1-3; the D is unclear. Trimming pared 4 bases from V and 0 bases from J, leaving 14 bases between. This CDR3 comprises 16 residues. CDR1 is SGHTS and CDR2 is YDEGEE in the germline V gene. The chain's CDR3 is CASSLARLLSGNTIYF. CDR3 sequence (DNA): TGTGCCAGCAGCCTGGCCAGGCTGCTCTCTGGAAACACCATATATTTT. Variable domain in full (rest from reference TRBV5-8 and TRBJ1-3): EAGVTQSPTHLIKTRGQQATLRCSPISGHTSVYWYQQALGLGLQFLLWYDEGEERNRGNFPPRFSGRQFPNYSSELNVNALELEDSALYLCASSLARLLSGNTIYFGEGSWLTVV.

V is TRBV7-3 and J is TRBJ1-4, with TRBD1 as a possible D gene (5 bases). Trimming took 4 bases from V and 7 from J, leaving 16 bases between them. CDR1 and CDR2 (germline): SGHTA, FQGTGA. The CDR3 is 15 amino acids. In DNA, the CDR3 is TGTGCCAGCAGCTCCTCTCGGGGGGGAGGTGAAAAACTGTTTTTT. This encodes CASSSSRGGGEKLFF.

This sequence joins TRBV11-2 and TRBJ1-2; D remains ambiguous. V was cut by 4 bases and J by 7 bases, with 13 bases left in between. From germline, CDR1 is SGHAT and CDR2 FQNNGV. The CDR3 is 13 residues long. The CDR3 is CASSWGEGRGYTF. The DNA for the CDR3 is TGTGCCAGCAGCTGGGGTGAGGGTCGTGGCTACACCTTC.

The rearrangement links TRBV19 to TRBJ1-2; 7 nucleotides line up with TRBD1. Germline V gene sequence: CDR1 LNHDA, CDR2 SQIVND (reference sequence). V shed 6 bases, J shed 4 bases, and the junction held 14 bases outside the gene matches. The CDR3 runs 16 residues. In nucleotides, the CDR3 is TGTGCCAGTAGCCGCGACAGGGCCTTAACTTTCTATGGCTACACCTTC. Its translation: CASSRDRALTFYGYTF. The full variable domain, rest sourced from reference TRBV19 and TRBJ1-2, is DGGITQSPKYLFRKEGQNVTLSCEQNLNHDAMYWYRQDPGQGLRLIYYSQIVNDFQKGDIAEGYSVSREKKESFPLTVTSAQKNPTAFYLCASSRDRALTFYGYTFGSGTRLTVV.

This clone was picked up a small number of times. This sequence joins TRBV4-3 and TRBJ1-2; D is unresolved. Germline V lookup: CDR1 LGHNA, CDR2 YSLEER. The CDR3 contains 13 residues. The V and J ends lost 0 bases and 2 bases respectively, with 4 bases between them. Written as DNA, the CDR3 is TGCGCCAGCAGCCAAGACCTCAACTATGGCTACACCTTC. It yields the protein CASSQDLNYGYTF.

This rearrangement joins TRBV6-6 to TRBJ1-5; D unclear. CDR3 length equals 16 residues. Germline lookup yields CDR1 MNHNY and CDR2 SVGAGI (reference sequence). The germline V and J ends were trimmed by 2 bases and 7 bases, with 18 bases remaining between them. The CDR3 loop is CASSYMSEAGHQPQHF. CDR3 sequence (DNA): TGTGCCAGCAGTTACATGTCGGAGGCAGGTCACCAGCCCCAGCATTTT.

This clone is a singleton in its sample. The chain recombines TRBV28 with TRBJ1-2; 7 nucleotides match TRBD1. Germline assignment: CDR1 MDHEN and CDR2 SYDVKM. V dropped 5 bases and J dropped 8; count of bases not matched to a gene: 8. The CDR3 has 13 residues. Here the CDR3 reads CASSPRQGLGYTF. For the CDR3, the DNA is TGTGCCAGCAGTCCCAGACAGGGATTAGGCTACACCTTC.

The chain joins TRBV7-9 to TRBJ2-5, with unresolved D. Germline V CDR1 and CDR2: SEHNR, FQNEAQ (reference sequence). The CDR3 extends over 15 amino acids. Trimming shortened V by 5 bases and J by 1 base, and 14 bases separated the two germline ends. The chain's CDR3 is CASSGIARFQETQYF. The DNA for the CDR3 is TGTGCCAGCAGCGGAATTGCGCGGTTCCAAGAGACCCAGTACTTC. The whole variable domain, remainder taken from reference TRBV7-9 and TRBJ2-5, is DTGVSQNPRHKITKRGQNVTFRCDPISEHNRLYWYRQTLGQGPEFLTYFQNEAQLEKSRLLSDRFSAERPKGSFSTLEIQRTEQGDSAMYLCASSGIARFQETQYFGPGTRLLVL.

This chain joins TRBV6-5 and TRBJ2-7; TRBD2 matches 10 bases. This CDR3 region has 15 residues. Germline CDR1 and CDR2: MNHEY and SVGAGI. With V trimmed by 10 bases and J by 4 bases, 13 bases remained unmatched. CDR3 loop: CATKTRLAGIYEQYF. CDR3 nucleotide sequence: TGTGCCACCAAGACCAGACTAGCGGGTATTTACGAGCAGTACTTC.